The 5 T cell receptor beta chains presented below share a single source sample, sequenced in a study of CD8+ T cells in alopecia areata. TCR sequencing used cDNA made by reverse transcription of extracted RNA. The assay was immunoSEQ multiplex PCR, and TCRdb's table has in-frame clones only and misses some. The sample records approximately 12,000 clones, approximately 52% being singletons. Collection of lesional scalp punch biopsies and peripheral blood was performed in alopecia areata patients. Sequencing was performed on skin. Receptors were obtained from a human donor with alopecia areata.

The gene calls are TRBV25-1 and TRBJ1-1, with D unresolved. V lost 4 bases, J lost 5 bases, and 11 bases lay in between. The CDR3 runs to 13 residues. Looked up from germline, CDR1 is MGHDK and CDR2 is SYGVNS. CDR3 DNA: TGTGCCAGCAGTGGAACCTTTGGGACTGAAGCTTTCTTT. This encodes CASSGTFGTEAFF.

The gene calls are TRBV15 and TRBJ1-4, with no clear D. The CDR3 length is 16 residues. Germline assignment: CDR1 LNHNV and CDR2 YYDKDF (reference sequence). The V gene lost 1 base and the J gene lost 0 bases, with 9 bases spanning the gap. The CDR3 nucleotides read TGTGCCACCAGCAGAGGCCCCTTCGCAACTAATGAAAAACTGTTTTTT. This codes for CATSRGPFATNEKLFF.

The chain is built from TRBV9 and TRBJ2-3, with a possible D match to TRBD1 (5 bases). The length of the CDR3 is 12 residues. V was shortened by 7 bases and J by 8 bases, with 14 bases between the two germline ends. The germline CDR1 and CDR2 sequences are SGDLS and YYNGEE. The CDR3 spells CASGQGSVTQYF. The DNA of the CDR3 is TGTGCCAGCGGCCAGGGCAGTGTTACGCAGTATTTT. Complete variable domain (other parts from reference TRBV9 and TRBJ2-3): DSGVTQTPKHLITATGQRVTLRCSPRSGDLSVYWYQQSLDQGLQFLIQYYNGEERAKGNILERFSAQQFPDLHSELNLSSLELGDSALYFCASGQGSVTQYFGPGTRLTVL.

By frequency in the sample, this clone is medium-sized. The chain recombines TRBV28 with TRBJ2-5, with no clear D. CDR1 and CDR2 (germline): MDHEN, SYDVKM. This CDR3 spans 14 amino acids. V was cut by 6 bases and J by 0 bases, with 11 bases left in between. This CDR3 is CASSSGLYQETQYF. The CDR3 nucleotides are TGTGCCAGCAGCTCCGGGTTGTACCAAGAGACCCAGTACTTC.

With respect to this clone: One end of the junction does not line up with germline, which may come from a read error. The chain links TRBV30 to TRBJ2-5; the D is unclear. TRBJ2-7 matches the DNA end more closely, so the J call is doubtful. The V gene's germline CDR1 is GTSNPN and CDR2 SVGIG (reference sequence). The CDR3 covers 13 residues. CDR3 DNA sequence: TGTGCCAGGAGCCGGGTAAGCTCCTACGAGCAGTACTTC. Amino acid sequence: CARSRVSSYEQYF.